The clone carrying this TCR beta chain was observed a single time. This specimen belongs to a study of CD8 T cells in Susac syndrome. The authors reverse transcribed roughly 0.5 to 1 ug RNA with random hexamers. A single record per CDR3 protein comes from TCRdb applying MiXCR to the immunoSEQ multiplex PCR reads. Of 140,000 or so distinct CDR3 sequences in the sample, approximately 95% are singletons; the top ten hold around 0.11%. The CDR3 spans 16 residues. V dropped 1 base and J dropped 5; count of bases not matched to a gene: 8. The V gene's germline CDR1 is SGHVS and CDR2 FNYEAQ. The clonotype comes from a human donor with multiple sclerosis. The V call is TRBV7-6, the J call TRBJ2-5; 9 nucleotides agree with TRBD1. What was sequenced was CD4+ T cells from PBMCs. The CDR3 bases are TGTGCCAGCAGCTTAGGGGGGACAGGGCGGGCGGAGACCCAGTACTTC. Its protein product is CASSLGGTGRAETQYF. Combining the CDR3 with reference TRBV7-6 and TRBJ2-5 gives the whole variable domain GAGVSQSPRYKVTKRGQDVALRCDPISGHVSLYWYRQALGQGPEFLTYFNYEAQQDKSGLPNDRFSAERPEGSISTLTIQRTEQRDSAMYRCASSLGGTGRAETQYFGPGTRLLVL.